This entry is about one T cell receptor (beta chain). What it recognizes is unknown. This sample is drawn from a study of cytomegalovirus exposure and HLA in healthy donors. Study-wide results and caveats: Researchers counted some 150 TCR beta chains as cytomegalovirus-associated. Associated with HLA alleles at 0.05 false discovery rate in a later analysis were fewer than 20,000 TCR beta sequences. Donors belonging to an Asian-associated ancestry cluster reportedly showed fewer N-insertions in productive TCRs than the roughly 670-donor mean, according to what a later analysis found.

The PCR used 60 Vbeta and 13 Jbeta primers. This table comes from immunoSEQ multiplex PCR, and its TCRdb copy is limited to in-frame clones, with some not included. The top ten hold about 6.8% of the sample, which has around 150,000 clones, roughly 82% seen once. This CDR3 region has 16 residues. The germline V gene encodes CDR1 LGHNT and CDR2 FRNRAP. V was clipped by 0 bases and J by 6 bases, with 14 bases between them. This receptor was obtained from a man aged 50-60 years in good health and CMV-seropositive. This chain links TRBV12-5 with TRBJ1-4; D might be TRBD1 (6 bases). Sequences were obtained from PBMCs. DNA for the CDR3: TGTGCTAGTGGTTTGGTAACGGCCAGGGGCTATGAAAAACTGTTTTTT. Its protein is CASGLVTARGYEKLFF.